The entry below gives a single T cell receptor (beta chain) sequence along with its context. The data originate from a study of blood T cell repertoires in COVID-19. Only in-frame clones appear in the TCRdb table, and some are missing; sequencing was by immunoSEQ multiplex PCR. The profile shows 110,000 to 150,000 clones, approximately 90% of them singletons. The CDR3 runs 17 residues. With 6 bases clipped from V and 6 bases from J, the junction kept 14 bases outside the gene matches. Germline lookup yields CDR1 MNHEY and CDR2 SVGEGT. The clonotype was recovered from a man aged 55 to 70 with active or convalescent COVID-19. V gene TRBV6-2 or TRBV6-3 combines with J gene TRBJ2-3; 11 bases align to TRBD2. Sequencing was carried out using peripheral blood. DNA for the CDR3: TGTGCCAGCAGCCCGACCCGACTAGCGGGGCTCCCTGATACGCAGTATTTT. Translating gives CASSPTRLAGLPDTQYF.